The rows below give T cell receptor beta chains drawn from one sample of a study of T-cell memory formation after mild COVID-19. From the 5' RACE reads, TCRdb called clonotypes with MiXCR, one entry per CDR3 protein. This table has 140,000 or so distinct CDR3 sequences, more than 13% appearing once. The specimen sequenced was PBMCs or a T cell subset sorted from them (not recorded which). The origin of the receptors is an adult woman who had mild COVID-19 (a few samples of this study predate the infection). Cell type and time point are not known. Both conserved end residues are part of each CDR3. D genes are given only for firm matches. Size is stated for part of the rows, as once, few or many counts, or as a class when the clone is expanded.

j_call d_call clone_size v_call cdr3_aa cdr3_nt
TRBJ2-7 NA NA TRBV5-1 CASRLDPILPSYEQYF TGCGCCAGCAGACTAGATCCCATCCTGCCGAGCTACGAGCAGTACTTC
TRBJ2-5 NA many TRBV11-2 CASSFVETQYF TGTGCCAGCAGCTTTGTGGAGACCCAGTACTTC
TRBJ1-2 NA few TRBV20-1 CSPTLGQGVNGYTF TGCAGTCCGACCCTGGGGCAGGGAGTCAATGGCTACACCTTC
TRBJ1-5 NA few TRBV27 CASMKLGGNQPQHF TGTGCCAGCATGAAGTTGGGGGGCAATCAGCCCCAGCATTTT
TRBJ1-1 NA once TRBV19 CASSMMGGGNTEAFF TGTGCCAGTAGTATGATGGGGGGGGGTAACACTGAAGCTTTCTTT
TRBJ2-7 NA few TRBV12-3/TRBV12-4 CASSPRPRVSYEQYF TGTGCCAGCAGTCCGCGGCCCAGGGTCTCCTACGAGCAGTACTTC
TRBJ2-1 TRBD1 few TRBV5-5 CASSLGTGLREQFF TGTGCCAGCAGCTTAGGGACAGGGTTACGGGAGCAGTTCTTC
TRBJ2-5 NA NA TRBV5-6 CASSLRGGGPRETQYF TGTGCCAGCAGCTTGAGAGGCGGGGGCCCCAGGGAGACCCAGTACTTC
TRBJ1-1 NA NA TRBV7-6 CASSSIPGAEAFF TGTGCCAGCAGCTCCATCCCGGGGGCTGAAGCTTTCTTT
TRBJ2-1 TRBD2 many TRBV5-1 CASTAGLDEFNEQFF TGCGCCAGCACCGCGGGACTAGATGAATTCAATGAGCAGTTCTTC
TRBJ1-3 NA few TRBV5-1 CASSLGAMTSYGNTIYF TGCGCCAGCAGCTTGGGGGCGATGACCTCTTATGGAAACACCATATATTTT
TRBJ2-1 NA few TRBV11-2 CASSYIPSSGEQFF TGTGCCAGCAGCTATATACCCAGTTCGGGTGAGCAGTTCTTC
TRBJ1-1 TRBD1 NA TRBV18 CASSPPGTGITEAFF TGTGCCAGCTCACCACCGGGGACAGGGATCACTGAAGCTTTCTTT
TRBJ2-5 NA NA TRBV5-1 CASSSKQTQYF TGCGCCAGCAGCTCTAAGCAGACCCAGTACTTC
TRBJ2-7 TRBD1 NA TRBV9 CASSGPIDRDGDVYEQYF TGTGCCAGCAGCGGACCAATTGACAGGGATGGAGATGTTTACGAGCAGTACTTC
TRBJ2-1 TRBD2 few TRBV29-1 CSVEGLADRSEQFF TGCAGCGTTGAGGGACTAGCGGACCGCAGTGAGCAGTTCTTC
TRBJ2-7 NA NA TRBV11-2 CASSGSSTYEQYF TGTGCCAGCTCAGGATCGAGCACCTACGAGCAGTACTTC
TRBJ2-5 TRBD2 NA TRBV6-2/TRBV6-3 CASSYSASGNYQETQYF TGTGCCAGCAGTTACTCGGCTAGCGGAAACTACCAAGAGACCCAGTACTTC
TRBJ2-7 NA NA TRBV25-1 CASTAETEEQYF TGTGCCAGCACCGCAGAGACGGAGGAGCAGTACTTC
TRBJ1-5 TRBD1 NA TRBV27 CASSYNRGQPQHF TGTGCCAGCAGTTACAACAGGGGTCAGCCCCAGCATTTT
TRBJ2-5 NA NA TRBV9 CASSVDGQGIETQYF TGTGCCAGCAGCGTAGACGGGCAGGGGATCGAGACCCAGTACTTC
TRBJ2-1 NA NA TRBV7-9 CASSLATSTKFF TGTGCCAGCAGCTTAGCAACTAGCACCAAGTTCTTC
TRBJ1-1 NA NA TRBV12-3/TRBV12-4 CASSLQERHAEAFF TGTGCCAGCAGTTTGCAGGAACGGCACGCTGAAGCTTTCTTT
TRBJ2-7 NA NA TRBV6-6 CASMHPSDYEQYF TGTGCCAGCATGCACCCGAGCGACTACGAGCAGTACTTC
TRBJ2-7 NA NA TRBV20-1 CSARGDELYEQYF TGCAGTGCTAGAGGAGATGAACTCTACGAGCAGTACTTC
TRBJ1-4 TRBD1 few TRBV29-1 CSADRGPTGGLFF TGCAGCGCTGACAGGGGGCCTACCGGAGGGCTGTTTTTT
TRBJ2-1 TRBD2 NA TRBV7-6 CASSLAASGVYNEQFF TGTGCCAGCAGCTTAGCAGCTAGCGGGGTGTACAATGAGCAGTTCTTC
TRBJ2-1 NA NA TRBV12-3/TRBV12-4 CASSLTNNEQFF TGTGCCAGCAGTTTGACCAACAATGAGCAGTTCTTC
TRBJ2-4 TRBD2 NA TRBV12-3/TRBV12-4 CASSFGGGNIQYF TGTGCCAGCAGTTTCGGCGGGGGAAACATTCAGTACTTC
TRBJ1-1 TRBD1 NA TRBV20-1 CSASGGQGVVETEAFF TGCAGTGCTAGTGGGGGACAGGGGGTGGTCGAAACTGAAGCTTTCTTT
TRBJ2-1 NA few TRBV29-1 CSVGLASPYNEQFF TGCAGCGTTGGTTTGGCTAGCCCATACAATGAGCAGTTCTTC
TRBJ2-7 NA few TRBV12-3/TRBV12-4 CASSRGGGQTYEQYF TGTGCCAGCAGTCGGGGAGGCGGGCAAACCTACGAGCAGTACTTC
TRBJ2-3 NA NA TRBV20-1 CSARDWPTTGITDTQYF TGCAGTGCTAGAGATTGGCCCACGACAGGAATCACAGATACGCAGTATTTT